The source of this T cell receptor (beta chain) is a study of PD-1 blockade in classical Hodgkin lymphoma. Study-wide results and limits: CD4+ TCR diversity rose significantly by C4D1, and CD8+ TCR diversity did not. Sources of repertoire differences remain undefined, possibly disease activity or prior therapy.

Libraries were prepared by immunoSEQ multiplex PCR; TCRdb keeps only in-frame clonotypes and omits some of them. Of under 40,000 clones listed, just over 75% are singletons. Relapse was seen in all patients after autologous stem cell transplantation, and brentuximab vedotin exposure was variable. The study recorded best responses of complete response, partial response or progressive disease. Per the germline V gene, CDR1 is KGHSH and CDR2 is LQKENI. Trimming took 8 bases from V and 4 from J, leaving 7 bases between them. The CDR3 length is 11 residues. Regarding this clone: As yet, its antigen is unknown.

The chain employs TRBV18 and TRBJ2-3, with D unclear. The source was peripheral blood mononuclear cells (PBMCs), collected before the second cycle of nivolumab. The clonotype comes from a human donor with classical Hodgkin lymphoma. The DNA for the CDR3 is TGTGCCAGCGGTGTCCCAGATACGCAGTATTTT. Translation: CASGVPDTQYF.